These T cell receptor beta chains were read from a single sample in a study of T cell responses to AZD1222 COVID-19 vaccine. Generated by immunoSEQ multiplex PCR, the TCRdb table keeps only in-frame clones and is missing some. The data show approximately 140,000 clones, around nine tenths seen once. The specimen comprised peripheral blood, sampled on day 0 of AZD1222 vaccination. The receptors were sampled from an adult in good health. CDR3s include the opening cysteine and the closing phenylalanine or tryptophan. A D gene is named only where the DNA matches it firmly. Where a row states a size, it is once, few, many or the class of an expanded clone; other rows omit it.

j_call	clone_size	d_call	v_call	cdr3_nt	cdr3_aa
TRBJ2-5	.	TRBD2	TRBV30	TGTGCCTGGAGTCCTGGGACTAGCGCGGAGACCCAGTACTTC	CAWSPGTSAETQYF
TRBJ2-3	.	.	TRBV13	TGTGCCAGCAGCTTATACCTTAGGACCGCAGGGGGGAGCATAGTTGGCACAGATACGCAGTATTTT	CASSLYLRTAGGSIVGTDTQYF
TRBJ1-5	.	TRBD1	TRBV7-8	TGTGCCAGCAGCTTAAGGGGGCAGTTCGTAAATCAGCCCCAGCATTTT	CASSLRGQFVNQPQHF
TRBJ1-1	.	TRBD1	TRBV2	TGTGCCAGCGCGCCCCGGGACAGGAACACTGAAGCTTTCTTT	CASAPRDRNTEAFF
TRBJ1-1	once	TRBD1	TRBV7-2	TGTGCCAGCAGCTTAGCCCTGGACAGGCTAGACACAAAGAACACTGAAGCTTTCTTT	CASSLALDRLDTKNTEAFF
TRBJ2-7	.	.	TRBV7-8	TGTGCCAGCAGCGGGGGGACGGTGCGGTACGAGCAGTACTTC	CASSGGTVRYEQYF
TRBJ1-2	.	.	TRBV5-5	TGTGCCAGCAGCTTGGGGGGCGCGGGTGGCTACACCTTC	CASSLGGAGGYTF
TRBJ1-4	.	.	TRBV27	TGTGCCAGCAGTTCCTTTCTAAGAATTAATGAAAAACTGTTTTTT	CASSSFLRINEKLFF
TRBJ2-1	.	TRBD2	TRBV28	TGTGCCAGCAGCCTCCCCAGCGGGAGGGTCTCAAATGAGCAGTTCTTC	CASSLPSGRVSNEQFF
TRBJ2-1	.	TRBD2	TRBV19	TGTGCCAGTAGTATTAAGGCGGGAGAAAGGAATGAGCAGTTCTTC	CASSIKAGERNEQFF